Each of the 8 T cell receptor beta chains below was sequenced from the same sample in a study of T cell responses to AZD1222 COVID-19 vaccine (dated by TCRdb to about 2021). The time point label on this specimen signifies: about 28 days (+/-7) after the second vaccine dose. The library was built by means of the immunoSEQ multiplex PCR assay. In TCRdb, the immuneACCESS table is reduced to in-frame sequences with V and J assigned. These tables do not hold every clone; where another copy was compared, an unresolved V gene accounts for under half, and the others remain unexplained. A total of about 170,000 clones appear in this sample, 87% of them only once. The ten biggest clones cover over 1% of the sample. The starting material was peripheral blood, obtained 28 days after the second AZD1222 dose. Receptor source: an adult who received the AZD1222 COVID-19 vaccine.

The V and J genes are TRBV4-2 and TRBJ2-6, with D hard to call. V was cut by 0 bases and J by 1 base, with 7 bases left in between. The CDR3 extends over 16 amino acids. Germline assignment: CDR1 LGHNA and CDR2 YNFKEQ. The CDR3 sequence is CASSQDGTSGANVLTF. CDR3 sequence (DNA): TGTGCCAGCAGCCAAGATGGTACATCTGGGGCCAACGTCCTGACTTTC.

This chain uses TRBV6-4 with TRBJ1-5; 8 nucleotides agree with TRBD1. The CDR3 has 15 residues. The V gene's germline CDR1 is MRHNA and CDR2 SNTAGT. V was clipped by 2 bases and J by 7 bases; unmatched bases: 7. DNA for the CDR3: TGTGCCAGCAGTGACACCCCAGGGGGCGGGCAGCCCCAGCATTTT. As protein: CASSDTPGGGQPQHF.

This clone occurred a few times. The chain uses TRBV3-1 (or the pseudogene TRBV3-2) and TRBJ1-6, with no clear D. The CDR3 loop spans 15 amino acids. The ends were cut back, 1 base at V and 7 bases at J, with 11 bases in the middle. In germline, CDR1 is LGHDT, CDR2 YNNKEL (reference sequence). The CDR3 loop is CASSQAGPPNSPLHF. CDR3 DNA: TGTGCCAGCAGCCAAGCCGGGCCGCCAAATTCACCCCTCCACTTT.

This clone was counted only a few times. The rearrangement links TRBV19 to TRBJ2-2; D gene ambiguous. CDR1 and CDR2 (germline): LNHDA, SQIVND (reference sequence). The V and J ends lost 6 bases and 6 bases respectively, with 11 bases between them. CDR3 length: 13 amino acids. The CDR3 reads CASSKPGAGELFF. CDR3 coding DNA: TGTGCCAGTAGCAAGCCTGGGGCCGGGGAGCTGTTTTTT.

This clone showed up just once. The CDR3 nucleotides read TGTGCTAGTGGTTTGGTAGTTGGGGACATTCCAACTAATGAAAAACTGTTTTTT. It encodes CASGLVVGDIPTNEKLFF. V gene TRBV12-5 combines with J gene TRBJ1-4; TRBD1 might be the D (6 bases). Germline-derived CDR1 and CDR2 are LGHNT and FRNRAP. The CDR3 has 18 amino acids. Trimming took off 0 bases at V and 0 bases at J, with 14 bases between the two ends.

V gene TRBV6-2 or TRBV6-3 combines with J gene TRBJ1-6, with D perhaps TRBD1 (5 bases). CDR1 and CDR2 (germline): MNHEY, SVGEGT. This CDR3 is built from 15 residues. The V and J ends lost 5 bases and 10 bases respectively, with 18 bases between them. The CDR3 coding sequence is TGTGCCAGCAGTGCTCCGGGGCGGGAGAGGTCACCCCTCCACTTT. This codes for CASSAPGRERSPLHF.

The chain couples TRBV7-9 to TRBJ2-3; no clear D. The V gene's germline CDR1 is SEHNR and CDR2 FQNEAQ (reference sequence). This CDR3 comprises 14 residues. The germline V and J ends were trimmed by 2 bases and 2 bases, with 8 bases remaining between them. CDR3: CASSLTDITDTQYF. The CDR3 DNA reads TGTGCCAGCAGCTTAACCGACATCACAGATACGCAGTATTTT.

The CDR3 loop is CSASSGTENTEAFF. The CDR3 coding sequence is TGCAGTGCTAGTTCCGGGACAGAGAACACTGAAGCTTTCTTT. The V call is TRBV20-1, the J call TRBJ1-1; 7 bases agree with TRBD1. This CDR3 is built from 14 residues. The V segment lost 3 bases and the J segment 1 base; nucleotides outside the gene matches: 5. Germline CDR1 DFQATT, CDR2 SNEGSKA (reference sequence).